This T cell receptor (beta chain) emerged from a study of shared clonotypes between healthy human individuals. Overall study context: A donor's plate count was three for CD4 naive and three for CD4 memory; CD8 naive had two and CD8 memory one.

Study conclusions and caveats: Across subsets, estimated richness was generally greater for naive than for memory populations. Blood was the sole source, and tissue repertoires probably differ.

Assay used: immunoSEQ multiplex PCR; TCRdb lists only in-frame clones, some missing. The repertoire holds over 2,000,000 clones, with roughly 95% as singletons. This clone was found a few times. Its antigen is undetermined. The germline V gene encodes CDR1 MGHRA and CDR2 YSYEKL. The V and J ends lost 5 bases and 4 bases respectively, with 9 bases between them. This CDR3 contains 13 residues. It was CD45RO-negative cells, positively selected for CCR7, that made up naive CD8 cells, with terminally differentiated effector memory CD45RA+ cells excluded. This rearrangement joins TRBV4-1 to TRBJ1-5; perhaps TRBD1 as D (6 bases). This clonotype was sampled from a man aged 18 to 29 in good health. Some clones in this sample may be carry-over from other donors' samples. The sequencing sample was made of naive CD8+ T cells from PBMCs. In DNA, the CDR3 is TGCGCCAGCAGCGAAACAGGGAATCAGCCCCAGCATTTT. Encoded protein: CASSETGNQPQHF.